Listed here is a single T cell receptor beta chain. The data stem from a study of blood T cell repertoires in COVID-19. The wider study: Samples representing acute and convalescent COVID-19 were sourced from the United States, Italy and Spain.

Looked up from germline, CDR1 is LGHNA and CDR2 is YSLEER. The CDR3 totals 15 residues. Unmatched junction bases numbered 14, after V lost 4 bases and J lost 14 bases. Sequencing used immunoSEQ multiplex PCR; TCRdb keeps in-frame clones, though not all of them. The sample has approximately 140,000 clones; around 84% are singletons. The rearrangement joins TRBV4-3 to TRBJ1-6; 7 bases align to TRBD1. The sample consisted of peripheral blood. The TCR was taken from a human donor in a cohort sampled during active COVID-19. CDR3 coding DNA: TGCGCCAGCAGCCCCAGTGGGACACTCACAGGGGCCCTCCACTTT. Its translation is CASSPSGTLTGALHF.